Shown below are 26 T cell receptor beta chains from a single sample sequenced in a study of cytomegalovirus exposure and HLA in healthy donors. The study ran its PCR with 60 Vbeta and 13 Jbeta primers. The table came from immunoSEQ multiplex PCR; TCRdb's copy has only in-frame clones and leaves some out. This sample has about 170,000 clones, with approximately 86% found just once. Sequencing used PBMCs. Receptors were obtained from a male donor in good health and CMV-seronegative.

The V call is TRBV13, the J call TRBJ2-1, with 9 bases identical to TRBD2. The CDR3 has 17 amino acids. Germline V gives CDR1 PRHDT, CDR2 FYEKMQ (reference sequence). V dropped 5 bases and J dropped 4; count of bases not matched to a gene: 12. CDR3 nucleotides: TGTGCCAGCAGCCACCAGGGACTAGCAAGTTCGTACAATGAGCAGTTCTTC. Translation: CASSHQGLASSYNEQFF.

The J gene is TRBJ2-7, the V gene TRBV28; TRBD1 matches 10 bases. Per the germline V gene, CDR1 is MDHEN and CDR2 is SYDVKM. CDR3 length equals 16 residues. After removal of 5 bases from V and 3 bases from J, the junction contained 10 bases not matched to a gene. CDR3 coding DNA: TGTGCCAGCAGTGCTAACACCGGGACAGGGGACTACGAGCAGTACTTC. This sequence encodes CASSANTGTGDYEQYF.

The rearrangement joins TRBV10-1 to TRBJ1-1, with D possibly being TRBD1 (5 bases). Germline CDR1 reads WNHNN; CDR2 reads SYGVQD (reference sequence). There are 16 residues in the CDR3. V dropped 6 bases and J dropped 4 bases, with 21 bases sitting between them. For the CDR3, the DNA is TGCGCCAGCAGCGATACCCACCCTGGGGGAGGCACTGAAGCTTTCTTT. It encodes CASSDTHPGGGTEAFF.

This chain connects TRBV7-9 to TRBJ2-3; 7 bases are a match to TRBD2. The germline V gene has CDR1 SEHNR and CDR2 FQNEAQ (reference sequence). Germline trimming cut 6 bases from V and 1 base from J; bases unmatched to any gene: 4. The CDR3 runs to 14 residues. Here the CDR3 DNA reads TGTGCCAGCAGACCTACTAGCGGCACAGATACGCAGTATTTT. Translation gives CASRPTSGTDTQYF.

The chain uses TRBV4-2 and TRBJ2-1; 13 bases fit TRBD2. V trimming: 3 bases; J trimming: 7 bases; junction bases outside the gene matches: 9. The CDR3 is made up of 17 amino acids. Germline V lookup: CDR1 LGHNA, CDR2 YNFKEQ. The CDR3 DNA reads as TGTGCCAGCAGCCAGCGAGAACTAGCGGGAGGGGGTAATGAGCAGTTCTTC. This codes for CASSQRELAGGGNEQFF.

Regarding this clone: This sample includes further DNA sequences coding for the same CDR3. The chain has TRBV11-2 and TRBJ2-7, with D uncertain. The CDR3 runs 11 residues. CDR1 and CDR2 from the germline V gene are SGHAT and FQNNGV. V was trimmed by 4 bases and J by 4 bases, leaving 5 bases between them. In DNA, the CDR3 is TGTGCCAGCAGCTCCGGTTACGAGCAGTACTTC. Protein: CASSSGYEQYF.

Comment on this clone: Other nucleotide sequences in the sample specify the same CDR3. The rearrangement joins TRBV21-1 to TRBJ2-2; TRBD1, the table's D call, lacks a check against the DNA. TRBV21-1 is a known pseudogene. This CDR3 spans 13 amino acids. CDR3 coding DNA: TGTGCCAGCAGCTCACAGGGGCGCGGGGAGCTGTTTTTT. It codes for CASSSQGRGELFF.

The chain couples TRBV7-9 to TRBJ2-2; TRBD2 agrees at 11 bases. The CDR3 loop spans 19 amino acids. V lost 5 bases, J lost 6 bases, and 17 bases stayed unmatched. CDR1 is SEHNR and CDR2 is FQNEAQ in the germline V gene (reference sequence). This chain's CDR3 is CASSQPTSGNQPPPGELFF. As DNA, the CDR3 is TGTGCCAGCAGCCAACCGACTAGCGGGAACCAACCCCCGCCCGGGGAGCTGTTTTTT.

The chain joins TRBV5-1 to TRBJ2-3; TRBD2 agrees at 7 bases. Germline V gene lookup returns CDR1 SGHRS and CDR2 YFSETQ. The junction had 21 bases not matched to a gene; V was cut back by 5 bases and J by 6 bases. CDR3 length: 18 residues. CDR3 protein: CASSAMKQPGGFSDTQYF. Written as DNA, the CDR3 is TGCGCCAGCAGTGCAATGAAACAGCCCGGGGGGTTTAGCGATACGCAGTATTTT.

This clone was detected once. The rearrangement uses TRBV10-3 and TRBJ1-5; 8 bases are a match to TRBD1. This CDR3 has 16 residues. Trimming at V came to 3 bases and at J to 0 bases, leaving 4 bases not matched to a gene. Germline V CDR1 and CDR2: ENHRY, SYGVKD. CDR3 sequence (DNA): TGTGCCATCAGTGACGCGGGACAGGTTAGCAATCAGCCCCAGCATTTT. Its protein is CAISDAGQVSNQPQHF.

This chain connects TRBV6-1 to TRBJ1-4; D remains ambiguous. The CDR3 loop spans 15 amino acids. Trimming removed 5 bases at V and 7 bases at J, with 17 bases between. Looked up from germline, CDR1 is MNHNS and CDR2 is SASEGT. The CDR3: CASSPAQSVGEKLFF. Here the CDR3 DNA reads TGTGCCAGCAGTCCTGCACAGTCTGTCGGTGAAAAACTGTTTTTT.

This clone has a handful of counts. The chain is built from TRBV2 and TRBJ2-7, with D tentatively TRBD1 (5 bases). The CDR3 is made up of 12 amino acids. V lost 6 bases and J 0 bases, leaving 6 bases between the germline ends. Germline V gives CDR1 SNHLY, CDR2 FYNNEI. The CDR3 DNA sequence: TGTGCCAGCAGACAGGACTCCTACGAGCAGTACTTC. Its translation is CASRQDSYEQYF.

The V call is TRBV30, the J call TRBJ2-7; D is possibly TRBD2 (5 bases). The CDR3 contains 11 residues. Trimming pared 5 bases from V and 6 bases from J, leaving 11 bases between. Germline V gene lookup returns CDR1 GTSNPN and CDR2 SVGIG (reference sequence). The CDR3 sequence: CAWEARAEQYF. CDR3 coding DNA: TGTGCCTGGGAGGCGAGGGCCGAGCAGTACTTC. The full variable domain, rest sourced from reference TRBV30 and TRBJ2-7, is SQTIHQWPATLVQPVGSPLSLECTVEGTSNPNLYWYRQAAGRGLQLLFYSVGIGQISSEVPQNLSASRPQDRQFILSSKKLLLSDSGFYLCAWEARAEQYFGPGTRLTVT.

The chain uses TRBV19 and TRBJ2-5, with 7 nucleotides matching TRBD2. The junction had 19 bases not matched to a gene; V was cut back by 5 bases and J by 7 bases. This CDR3 has 17 residues. Germline CDR1 and CDR2: LNHDA and SQIVND (reference sequence). The chain's CDR3 is CASSPTYTLTREGTQYF. DNA of the CDR3: TGTGCCAGTAGTCCTACATATACCCTGACGAGGGAGGGGACCCAGTACTTC.

In regard to this clone: This specimen includes other DNA sequences encoding the same CDR3. This rearrangement joins TRBV5-4 to TRBJ2-7; 13 bases match TRBD2. The germline V gene encodes CDR1 SGHNT and CDR2 YYREEE (reference sequence). Losses at the gene ends were 4 bases for V and 2 bases for J; bases not matched to a gene: 3. CDR3 length equals 15 residues. CDR3 loop: CASSQGLAGAYEQYF. The CDR3 nucleotides are TGTGCCAGCAGCCAAGGACTAGCGGGGGCCTACGAGCAGTACTTC. The full variable domain, with the rest looked up from reference TRBV5-4 and TRBJ2-7, is ETGVTQSPTHLIKTRGQQVTLRCSSQSGHNTVSWYQQALGQGPQFIFQYYREEENGRGNFPPRFSGLQFPNYSSELNVNALELDDSALYLCASSQGLAGAYEQYFGPGTRLTVT.

The rearrangement joins TRBV7-6 to TRBJ1-5; D remains ambiguous. The CDR3 contains 14 residues. Between the trimmed V and J ends, which lost 7 bases and 2 bases, there was a span of 12 bases. Germline V gene data show CDR1 as SGHVS and CDR2 as FNYEAQ. For the CDR3, the DNA is TGTGCCAGCACCCCGGAGGCGGGCAATCAGCCCCAGCATTTT. Its translation is CASTPEAGNQPQHF.

The rearrangement links TRBV29-1 to TRBJ2-2; D call uncertain. Trimming pared 2 bases from V and 6 bases from J, leaving 7 bases between. Germline V gives CDR1 SQVTM, CDR2 ANQGSEA. There are 12 residues in the CDR3. In DNA, the CDR3 is TGCAGCGTTGAACGTGAGGCCGGGGAGCTGTTTTTT. Amino acid sequence: CSVEREAGELFF.

Details on this clone: An end of the junction differs from the germline gene, which may be a read error. The CDR3 nucleotides read TGTTCCAGCAGCCCACCTCGGGGGGACCGACCATACGAGCAGTACTTC. Amino acids: CSSSPPRGDRPYEQYF. The V gene is TRBV7-9, the J gene TRBJ2-7; TRBD2 matches at 7 bases. The CDR3 consists of 16 residues. Germline V CDR1 and CDR2: SEHNR, FQNEAQ (reference sequence).

This chain joins TRBV5-6 and TRBJ1-2; D call uncertain. The CDR3 contains 11 residues. Germline V CDR1 and CDR2: SGHDT, YYEEEE. V was cut by 0 bases and J by 8 bases, with 5 bases left in between. CDR3 residues: CASSLASGYTF. For the CDR3, the DNA is TGTGCCAGCAGCTTGGCTAGCGGCTACACCTTC.

This chain joins TRBV5-4 and TRBJ2-2; tentative D call: TRBD2 (6 bases). Germline-derived CDR1 and CDR2 are SGHNT and YYREEE (reference sequence). CDR3 length: 17 amino acids. V lost 0 bases, J lost 4 bases, and 16 bases lay in between. CDR3 protein: CASSLAVGGSGTGELFF. The CDR3 bases are TGTGCCAGCAGCTTGGCCGTCGGGGGATCGGGCACCGGGGAGCTGTTTTTT.

Note on this clone: This sample includes further DNA sequences coding for the same CDR3. This chain joins TRBV9 and TRBJ2-2, with D possibly being TRBD1 (6 bases). The germline V gene has CDR1 SGDLS and CDR2 YYNGEE. There are 14 residues in the CDR3. The V and J ends lost 0 bases and 4 bases respectively, with 7 bases between them. This CDR3 reads CASSVVGGTGELFF. The CDR3 DNA reads TGTGCCAGCAGCGTAGTAGGGGGCACCGGGGAGCTGTTTTTT.

V usage is TRBV5-4 and J usage is TRBJ1-5; TRBD1 might be the D (6 bases). There are 18 residues in the CDR3. CDR1 and CDR2 (germline): SGHNT, YYREEE (reference sequence). V was pared by 4 bases and J by 5 bases, with 25 bases between. CDR3 DNA sequence: TGTGCCAGCAGCCCTCCCCAACGGTCGGGACAAAGTTATCAGCCCCAGCATTTT. Amino acids: CASSPPQRSGQSYQPQHF.

The genes are TRBV10-3 and TRBJ1-4; 7 bases are shared with TRBD1. CDR1 ENHRY and CDR2 SYGVKD come from the germline V gene. V shed 10 bases and J 8 bases; nucleotides not matched to a gene: 19. The CDR3 runs to 16 residues. Here the CDR3 DNA reads TGTGCCACACAGGGGACCGGACCCGGTGCAATCGAAAAACTGTTTTTT. This translates into CATQGTGPGAIEKLFF.

The rearrangement joins TRBV7-2 to TRBJ2-7; D is undetermined. The CDR3 runs to 12 residues. Germline CDR1 reads SGHTA; CDR2 reads FQGNSA. Trimming took off 5 bases at V and 0 bases at J, with 5 bases between the two ends. CDR3 in amino acids: CASSLSSYEQYF. CDR3 bases: TGTGCCAGCAGCCTGAGCTCCTACGAGCAGTACTTC. The whole variable domain, remainder taken from reference TRBV7-2 and TRBJ2-7, is GAGVSQSPSNKVTEKGKDVELRCDPISGHTALYWYRQSLGQGLEFLIYFQGNSAPDKSGLPSDRFSAERTGGSVSTLTIQRTQQEDSAVYLCASSLSSYEQYFGPGTRLTVT.

The chain uses TRBV12-5 and TRBJ1-1; D gene ambiguous. V was cut by 0 bases and J by 4 bases, with 6 bases left in between. Germline V gives CDR1 LGHNT, CDR2 FRNRAP. CDR3 length: 13 amino acids. This CDR3 reads CASGLVTGTEAFF. The CDR3 DNA reads TGTGCTAGTGGTTTGGTGACGGGCACTGAAGCTTTCTTT.

This rearrangement joins TRBV2 to TRBJ1-2, with 8 bases that match TRBD1. The CDR3 length is 14 residues. V lost 8 bases and J lost 4; bases outside the gene matches: 9. Germline-derived CDR1 and CDR2 are SNHLY and FYNNEI. CDR3 bases: TGTGCCAGCGGGACAGGCACTCGTGGCTATGGCTACACCTTC. Its translation: CASGTGTRGYGYTF.